The 14 T cell receptor beta chains given below trace back to one sample, sequenced in a study of a mutant IDH1 vaccine in newly diagnosed glioma. Time point here: week 35, safety follow-up. Each dose delivered 300 ug of mutant IDH1 20-mer peptide subcutaneously with imiquimod. Profiled with immunoSEQ multiplex PCR; TCRdb holds only in-frame clones, not every one. The table records about 60,000 clones, 80% to 85% of them present only once. What these receptors recognize is not known. The sequenced sample was PBMCs, obtained from a glioma patient whose treatment included an IDH1 peptide vaccine. These receptors all stem from a man aged 30 to 45 with glioma.

The gene calls are TRBV4-1 and TRBJ2-3; TRBD2 matches 10 bases. The V and J ends lost 0 bases and 5 bases, in that order; junction bases with no gene match: 14. Germline V gene data show CDR1 as MGHRA and CDR2 as YSYEKL. The CDR3 totals 19 residues. The CDR3 DNA follows: TGCGCCAGCAGCCAAGAAAAGTATTCAGCGGGGGGGCACAGAGATACGCAGTATTTT. Amino acid sequence: CASSQEKYSAGGHRDTQYF.

Of note for this clone: The sample contains more than one DNA sequence encoding this CDR3. CDR3 in amino acids: CASSPRVTRRNEKLFF. The CDR3 bases are TGTGCCAGCAGCCCTAGGGTGACCAGGCGAAATGAAAAACTGTTTTTT. The chain carries TRBV28 and TRBJ1-4, with D unclear. Trimming removed 6 bases at V and 5 bases at J, with 19 bases between. Per germline, CDR1 MDHEN and CDR2 SYDVKM. The CDR3 is made up of 16 amino acids.

The J gene is TRBJ1-4, the V gene TRBV19; TRBD1 matches 11 bases. V trimming: 7 bases; J trimming: 0 bases; junction bases outside the gene matches: 7. The CDR3 is made up of 17 amino acids. The V gene's germline CDR1 is LNHDA and CDR2 SQIVND (reference sequence). CDR3 sequence reads: CASKRTGGVTTNEKLFF. CDR3 coding DNA: TGTGCCAGTAAGCGGACAGGGGGCGTCACAACTAATGAAAAACTGTTTTTT.

The chain carries TRBV7-2 and TRBJ2-7; TRBD2 agrees at 14 bases. The CDR3 is made up of 18 amino acids. With 4 bases clipped from V and 2 bases from J, the junction kept 10 bases outside the gene matches. Germline CDR1 SGHTA, CDR2 FQGNSA. The CDR3 spells CASSSPPGLAGATYEQYF. The CDR3, as DNA: TGTGCCAGCAGCTCCCCGCCGGGACTAGCGGGGGCGACCTACGAGCAGTACTTC. The entire variable domain, with the rest obtained from reference TRBV7-2 and TRBJ2-7, is as follows: GAGVSQSPSNKVTEKGKDVELRCDPISGHTALYWYRQSLGQGLEFLIYFQGNSAPDKSGLPSDRFSAERTGGSVSTLTIQRTQQEDSAVYLCASSSPPGLAGATYEQYFGPGTRLTVT.

This chain connects TRBV25-1 to TRBJ2-5; no clear D. Trimming left V 1 base short and J 5 bases short, with 14 bases between. CDR1 MGHDK and CDR2 SYGVNS come from the germline V gene. CDR3 length: 15 amino acids. The CDR3 region is CASSESGTPRETQYF. The CDR3 nucleotides read TGTGCCAGCAGTGAATCAGGAACTCCGCGGGAGACCCAGTACTTC.

The J gene is TRBJ1-4, the V gene TRBV5-6; 8 nucleotides match TRBD1. This CDR3 comprises 16 residues. J was trimmed by 5 bases and V by 3 bases; bases with no gene match: 9. Per germline, CDR1 SGHDT and CDR2 YYEEEE. CDR3 coding DNA: TGTGCCAGCAGCTCCATGGACAGGGTGGCAAATGAAAAACTGTTTTTT. This encodes CASSSMDRVANEKLFF.

The rearrangement uses TRBV2 and TRBJ1-2, with 9 bases identical to TRBD1. V was pared by 5 bases and J by 7 bases, with 8 bases of the junction left unmatched. The CDR3 length is 14 residues. Germline V gene data show CDR1 as SNHLY and CDR2 as FYNNEI. CDR3 residues: CASSTGTGFGGYTF. DNA for the CDR3: TGTGCCAGCAGTACCGGGACAGGGTTTGGTGGCTACACCTTC.

V is TRBV2 and J is TRBJ1-1; D perhaps matches TRBD1 (5 bases). CDR3 length: 15 residues. Per the germline V gene, CDR1 is SNHLY and CDR2 is FYNNEI. V shed 6 bases and J shed 1 base, with 15 bases lying between them. CDR3 coding DNA: TGTGCCAGCAGATACTCGACAGCGAGGAACACTGAAGCTTTCTTT. It translates to CASRYSTARNTEAFF.

This chain connects TRBV30 to TRBJ1-2; 7 nucleotides align to TRBD1. Unmatched junction bases numbered 8, after V lost 1 base and J lost 3 bases. The CDR3 covers 15 residues. Germline V gene lookup returns CDR1 GTSNPN and CDR2 SVGIG (reference sequence). CDR3 nucleotides: TGTGCCTGGAGTGGGACCGGGACAGTTTACTATGGCTACACCTTC. It encodes CAWSGTGTVYYGYTF.

This chain joins TRBV10-1 and TRBJ1-6; D might be TRBD1 (5 bases). The germline V gene encodes CDR1 WNHNN and CDR2 SYGVQD (reference sequence). V lost 0 bases to trimming and J lost 4 bases, with 25 bases between them. This CDR3 spans 21 amino acids. In nucleotides, the CDR3 is TGCGCCAGCAGTGAGTCGGGCCAGACTACAGGAATGGGTTTATATAATTCACCCCTCCACTTT. Its translation: CASSESGQTTGMGLYNSPLHF.

The chain is built from TRBV5-1 and TRBJ2-3, with TRBD2 identical over 10 bases. CDR3 length: 16 residues. The V gene end was trimmed by 4 bases and the J gene end by 5 bases; junction bases not matched to a gene: 10. Germline-derived CDR1 and CDR2 are SGHRS and YFSETQ. The CDR3 sequence is CASSLTSGAAVDTQYF. The DNA of the CDR3 is TGCGCCAGCAGCCTCACTAGCGGGGCCGCGGTAGATACGCAGTATTTT.

The genes are TRBV18 and TRBJ2-6; maybe TRBD1 (5 bases). The germline gives CDR1 KGHSH, CDR2 LQKENI. The CDR3 extends over 16 amino acids. V dropped 5 bases and J dropped 5 bases, with 16 bases sitting between them. The CDR3 bases are TGTGCCAGCTCATCCCTACCAGGGAATAGGGCCAACGTCCTGACTTTC. Protein: CASSSLPGNRANVLTF.

V gene TRBV28 combines with J gene TRBJ2-7; D is unresolved. The CDR3 extends over 14 amino acids. Germline V gene data show CDR1 as MDHEN and CDR2 as SYDVKM. Trimming shortened V by 2 bases and J by 3 bases, and 11 bases separated the two germline ends. The DNA of the CDR3 is TGTGCCAGCAGTTTAGGACCGACTTACTACGAGCAGTACTTC. Amino acids: CASSLGPTYYEQYF.

This chain joins TRBV25-1 and TRBJ2-5, with D perhaps matching TRBD1 (6 bases). The assigned J gene may be wrong: the sequence end matches TRBJ2-7 better. Germline CDR1 MGHDK, CDR2 SYGVNS. CDR3 length: 13 amino acids. The CDR3 protein is CASSEGARVEQYF. The CDR3 bases are TGTGCCAGCAGTGAGGGGGCTCGTGTCGAGCAGTACTTC.